Below are 4 T cell receptor beta chains sequenced from a single sample in a study of PD-L1 blockade in urothelial cancer. Documented time point: peripheral blood 6 weeks after treatment start. Generated by immunoSEQ multiplex PCR, the TCRdb table keeps only in-frame clones and is missing some. The table lists 20,000 to 25,000 clones, more than 65% of them singletons. This material consisted of PBMCs, taken around atezolizumab (anti-PD-L1) treatment. These receptors all come from a man in his 70s with urothelial cancer.

The table lists this clone with a count of one. The gene calls are TRBV7-9 and TRBJ2-5; D possibly corresponds to TRBD1 (5 bases). Germline V gene sequence: CDR1 SEHNR, CDR2 FQNEAQ (reference sequence). The CDR3 extends over 13 amino acids. Trimming took 4 bases from V and 7 from J, leaving 13 bases between them. The CDR3 bases are TGTGCCAGCAGCTGGGGCGATCAGGGGACCCAGTACTTC. This sequence encodes CASSWGDQGTQYF.

This chain uses TRBV6-1 with TRBJ2-1; D not certain. The germline V and J ends were trimmed by 3 bases and 8 bases, with 17 bases remaining between them. This CDR3 is built from 15 residues. Germline V lookup: CDR1 MNHNS, CDR2 SASEGT. The CDR3 loop reads CASSDLSAVKDEQFF. CDR3 DNA sequence: TGTGCCAGCAGTGATCTCAGCGCGGTTAAGGATGAGCAGTTCTTC.

The rearrangement joins TRBV29-1 to TRBJ1-1; a possible D gene is TRBD1 (6 bases). V was pared by 7 bases and J by 1 base, with 10 bases between. The CDR3 covers 12 residues. Germline lookup yields CDR1 SQVTM and CDR2 ANQGSEA. The CDR3 DNA reads TGCAGCGGAGACAGGTCGAACACTGAAGCTTTCTTT. Translated: CSGDRSNTEAFF.

This clone was observed a few times. The V call is TRBV28, the J call TRBJ1-1; TRBD1 might be the D (6 bases). V dropped 6 bases and J dropped 4 bases, with 18 bases sitting between them. CDR1 is MDHEN and CDR2 is SYDVKM in the germline V gene. The CDR3 sequence is 15 residues long. This chain's CDR3 is CASSLLTGKATEAFF. In DNA form, the CDR3 reads TGTGCCAGCAGCCTCCTTACAGGGAAGGCCACTGAAGCTTTCTTT. The full variable domain, completed using reference TRBV28 and TRBJ1-1, is DVKVTQSSRYLVKRTGEKVFLECVQDMDHENMFWYRQDPGLGLRLIYFSYDVKMKEKGDIPEGYSVSREKKERFSLILESASTNQTSMYLCASSLLTGKATEAFFGQGTRLTVV.